Sequencing of this T cell receptor (beta chain) was carried out in a study of monozygotic twins with inflammatory bowel disease. There are 15 residues in the CDR3. Germline V lookup: CDR1 SEHNR, CDR2 FQNEAQ (reference sequence). Amplification used two nested PCRs: around 17 cycles, then approximately 9 cycles, on TCRalpha/TCRbeta cDNA. TCRdb reprocessed the 5' RACE reads and keeps a single row for each CDR3 protein, giving no DNA. The sample totals 200,000 to 250,000 distinct CDR3 sequences; its top ten clones hold 7.5% to 8%. The study's findings and limits: No repertoire similarity difference was seen between concordant and discordant twins; power was possibly limited.

Blood was drawn once per donor, and each sample measured approximately 2.5 ml. In the case of this clonotype: Its antigen is unidentified.

This TCR was sampled from a human donor with ulcerative colitis or Crohn's disease, or a healthy co-twin of an affected twin (not recorded which). The sequenced sample was blood. The gene calls are TRBV7-9 and TRBJ2-1; TCRdb reports TRBD2, a call that lacks DNA to check it against. The CDR3 sequence is CASSPRGTSKREQFF.